This T cell receptor beta chain was identified during a study of graft-versus-host responses after intestinal transplantation. Broader study findings: Allograft clonal ratios (graft-versus-host to host-versus-graft) were high in patients who had graft-donor T cell macrochimerism.

As concerns this clone: Its antigen is still unknown.

Repertoires were generated with immunoSEQ multiplex PCR, while TCRdb's copy carries only in-frame clones and drops some. The sample holds over 80,000 clones; 86% are singletons and the top ten take approximately 1.5%. Germline-derived CDR1 and CDR2 are WNHNN and SYGVQD (reference sequence). V was clipped by 2 bases and J by 4 bases; unmatched bases: 7. This CDR3 is 16 amino acids long. The receptor was isolated from a human patient who received an intestinal transplant, so some T cells may come from the graft donor. The rearrangement uses TRBV10-1 and TRBJ1-5; 8 nucleotides line up with TRBD1. The sample was PBMCs, taken 255 days after intestinal transplant. This CDR3 is CASSEVTGVWNQPQHF. The CDR3 nucleotides read TGCGCCAGCAGTGAGGTGACAGGGGTATGGAATCAGCCCCAGCATTTT.